This T cell receptor (beta chain) was obtained from a study of vaccination effects on CD4 cells after COVID-19. This clone was observed a few times. Its antigen is undetermined. ViraFEST used viral peptide pools to expand antigen-specific CD4+ T cells before sequencing. The culture ran for 10 days before CD4+ T cells were isolated. PCR showed that the person got SARS-CoV-2 infection at some point between March and December 2020. Vaccination of participants consisted of two doses of either the BNT162b2 or mRNA-1273 vaccine. Assay: immunoSEQ multiplex PCR; the TCRdb copy retains only in-frame clones and omits some. This sample has about 14,000 clones, with around 75% found just once. This clonotype originated in a human donor who had a prior SARS-CoV-2 infection. The source was CD4+ T cells from PBMCs cultured with HCoV-NL63 spike peptides, collected after COVID-19 vaccination.

In DNA, the CDR3 is TGTGCCAGTAGTCACTCAGAGTACAGGGATTCACCCCTCCACTTT. Translated, it gives CASSHSEYRDSPLHF. The chain couples TRBV19 to TRBJ1-6; maybe TRBD1 (6 bases). CDR3 length: 15 residues. The germline V and J ends were trimmed by 5 bases and 8 bases, with 16 bases remaining between them. Germline CDR1 LNHDA, CDR2 SQIVND (reference sequence).